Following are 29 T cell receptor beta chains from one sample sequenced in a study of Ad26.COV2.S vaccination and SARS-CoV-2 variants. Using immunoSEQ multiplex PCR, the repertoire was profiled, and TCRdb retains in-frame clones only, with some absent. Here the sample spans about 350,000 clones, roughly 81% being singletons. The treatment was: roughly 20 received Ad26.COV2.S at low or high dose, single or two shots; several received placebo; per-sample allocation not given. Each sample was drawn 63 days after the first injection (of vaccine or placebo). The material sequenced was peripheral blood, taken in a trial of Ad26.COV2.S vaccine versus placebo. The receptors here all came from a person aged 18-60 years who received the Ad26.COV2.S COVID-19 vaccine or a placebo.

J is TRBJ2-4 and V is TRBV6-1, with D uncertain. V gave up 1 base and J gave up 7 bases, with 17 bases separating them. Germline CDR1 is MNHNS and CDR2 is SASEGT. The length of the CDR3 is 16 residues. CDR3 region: CASSEGGGLEWNIQYF. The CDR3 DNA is TGTGCCAGCAGTGAAGGGGGTGGGCTGGAGTGGAACATTCAGTACTTC.

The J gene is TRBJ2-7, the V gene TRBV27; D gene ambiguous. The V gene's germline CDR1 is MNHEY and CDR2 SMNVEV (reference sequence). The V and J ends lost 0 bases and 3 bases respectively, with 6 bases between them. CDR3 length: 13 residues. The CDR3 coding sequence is TGTGCCAGCAGTTTATCGGGGAACTACGAGCAGTACTTC. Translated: CASSLSGNYEQYF.

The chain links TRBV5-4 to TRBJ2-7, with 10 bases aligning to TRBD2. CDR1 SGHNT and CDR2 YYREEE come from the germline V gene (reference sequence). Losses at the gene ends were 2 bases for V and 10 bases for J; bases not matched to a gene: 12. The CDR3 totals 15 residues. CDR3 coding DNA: TGTGCCAGCAGCTTAAAGACTAGCGGGTATAACCGTCAGTACTTC. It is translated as CASSLKTSGYNRQYF. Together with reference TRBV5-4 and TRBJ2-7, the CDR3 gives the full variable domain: ETGVTQSPTHLIKTRGQQVTLRCSSQSGHNTVSWYQQALGQGPQFIFQYYREEENGRGNFPPRFSGLQFPNYSSELNVNALELDDSALYLCASSLKTSGYNRQYFGPGTRLTVT.

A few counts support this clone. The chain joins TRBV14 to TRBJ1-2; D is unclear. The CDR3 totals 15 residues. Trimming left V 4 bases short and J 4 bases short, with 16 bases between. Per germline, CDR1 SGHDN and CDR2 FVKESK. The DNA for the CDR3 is TGTGCCAGCAGCCCCCGACAAAGGGTCGGCTATGGCTACACCTTC. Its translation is CASSPRQRVGYGYTF.

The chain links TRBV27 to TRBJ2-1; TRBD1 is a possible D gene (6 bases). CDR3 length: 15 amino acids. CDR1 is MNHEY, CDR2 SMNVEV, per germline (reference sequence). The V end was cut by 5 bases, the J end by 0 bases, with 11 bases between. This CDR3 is CASSTGSSSYNEQFF. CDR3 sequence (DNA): TGTGCCAGCAGTACAGGGTCCAGCTCCTACAATGAGCAGTTCTTC.

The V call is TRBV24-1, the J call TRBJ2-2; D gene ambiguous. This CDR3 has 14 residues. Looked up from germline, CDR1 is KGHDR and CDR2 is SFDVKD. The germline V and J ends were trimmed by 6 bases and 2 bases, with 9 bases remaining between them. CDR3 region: CATSSRFNTGELFF. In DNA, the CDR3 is TGTGCCACCAGTTCTAGATTTAACACCGGGGAGCTGTTTTTT.

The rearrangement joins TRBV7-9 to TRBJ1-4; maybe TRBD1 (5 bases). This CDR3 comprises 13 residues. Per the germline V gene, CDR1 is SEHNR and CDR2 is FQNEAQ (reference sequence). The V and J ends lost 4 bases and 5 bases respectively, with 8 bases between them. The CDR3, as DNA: TGTGCCAGCAGCTCACAGGAGAATGAAAAACTGTTTTTT. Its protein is CASSSQENEKLFF.

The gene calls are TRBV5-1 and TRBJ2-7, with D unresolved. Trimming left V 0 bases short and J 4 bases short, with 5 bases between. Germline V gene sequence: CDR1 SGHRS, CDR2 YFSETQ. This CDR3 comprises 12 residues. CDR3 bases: TGCGCCAGCAGCTTGGTTGAGTACGAGCAGTACTTC. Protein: CASSLVEYEQYF.

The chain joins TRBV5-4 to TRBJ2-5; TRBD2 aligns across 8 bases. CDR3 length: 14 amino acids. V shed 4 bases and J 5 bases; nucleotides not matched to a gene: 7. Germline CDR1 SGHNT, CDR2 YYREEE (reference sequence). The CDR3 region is CASSGGLAYETQYF. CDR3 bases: TGTGCCAGCAGCGGAGGACTAGCCTACGAGACCCAGTACTTC.

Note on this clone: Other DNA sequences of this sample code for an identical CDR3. In DNA, the CDR3 is TGTGCCACCAGCAGAGACAGGGGCTCCTACAATGAGCAGTTCTTC. This gives the protein CATSRDRGSYNEQFF. The chain is built from TRBV15 and TRBJ2-1; TRBD1 might be the D (6 bases). There are 15 residues in the CDR3. Trimming removed 0 bases from V and 0 bases from J, with 6 bases in between. Germline values: CDR1 LNHNV, CDR2 YYDKDF (reference sequence).

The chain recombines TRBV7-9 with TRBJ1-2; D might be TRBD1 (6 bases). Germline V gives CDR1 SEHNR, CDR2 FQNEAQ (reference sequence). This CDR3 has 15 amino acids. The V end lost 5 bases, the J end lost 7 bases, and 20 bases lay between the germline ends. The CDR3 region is CASSAAVVQGLGYTF. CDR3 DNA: TGTGCCAGCAGCGCGGCGGTTGTGCAGGGGCTTGGCTACACCTTC.

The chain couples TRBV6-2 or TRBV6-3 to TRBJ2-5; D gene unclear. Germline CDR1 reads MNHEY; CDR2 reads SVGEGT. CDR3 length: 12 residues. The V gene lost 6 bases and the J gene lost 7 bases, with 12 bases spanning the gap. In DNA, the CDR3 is TGTGCCAGCAGCTCCGGGTCATGGACCCAGTACTTC. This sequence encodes CASSSGSWTQYF.

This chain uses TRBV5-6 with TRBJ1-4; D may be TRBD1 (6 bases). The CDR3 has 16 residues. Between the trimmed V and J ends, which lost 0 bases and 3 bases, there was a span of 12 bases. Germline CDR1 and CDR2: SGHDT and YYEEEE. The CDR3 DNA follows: TGTGCCAGCAGCTTGGCACAGGGTCGACCTAATGAAAAACTGTTTTTT. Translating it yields CASSLAQGRPNEKLFF.

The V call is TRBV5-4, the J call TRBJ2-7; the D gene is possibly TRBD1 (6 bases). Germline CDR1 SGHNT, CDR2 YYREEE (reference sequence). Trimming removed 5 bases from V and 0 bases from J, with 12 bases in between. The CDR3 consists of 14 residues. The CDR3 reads CASSTGWSSYEQYF. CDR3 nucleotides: TGTGCCAGCAGTACAGGGTGGAGCTCCTACGAGCAGTACTTC.

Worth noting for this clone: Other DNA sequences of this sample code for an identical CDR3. The CDR3 coding sequence is TGTGCCAGCTCACCGCCAAATCAGCCCCAGCATTTT. Translated: CASSPPNQPQHF. This rearrangement joins TRBV18 to TRBJ1-5; D gene ambiguous. Trimming left V 3 bases short and J 4 bases short, with 4 bases between. CDR1 and CDR2 from the germline V gene are KGHSH and LQKENI. The CDR3 runs to 12 residues. The full variable domain, in which reference TRBV18 and TRBJ1-5 provide the parts outside the CDR3, is NAGVMQNPRHLVRRRGQEARLRCSPMKGHSHVYWYRQLPEEGLKFMVYLQKENIIDESGMPKERFSAEFPKEGPSILRIQQVVRGDSAAYFCASSPPNQPQHFGDGTRLSIL.

CDR3 amino acids: CASSLGLATQDTQYF. CDR3 sequence (DNA): TGTGCCAGCAGCTTAGGACTAGCGACCCAAGATACGCAGTATTTT. This rearrangement joins TRBV7-2 to TRBJ2-3; 8 nucleotides line up with TRBD2. Germline CDR1 and CDR2: SGHTA and FQGNSA. The CDR3 length is 15 residues. The V and J ends lost 1 base and 5 bases, in that order; junction bases with no gene match: 5.

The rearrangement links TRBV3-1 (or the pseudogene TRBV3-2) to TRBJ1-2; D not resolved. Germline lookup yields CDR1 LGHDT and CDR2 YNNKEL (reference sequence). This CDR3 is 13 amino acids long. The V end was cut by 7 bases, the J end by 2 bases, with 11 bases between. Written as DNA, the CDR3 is TGTGCCAGCAACCTAGCGGGGAACTATGGCTACACCTTC. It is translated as CASNLAGNYGYTF.

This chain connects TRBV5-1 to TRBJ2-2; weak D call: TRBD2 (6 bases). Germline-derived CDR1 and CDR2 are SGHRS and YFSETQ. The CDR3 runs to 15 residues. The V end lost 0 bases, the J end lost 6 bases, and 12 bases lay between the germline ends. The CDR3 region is CASSLAGVGAGELFF. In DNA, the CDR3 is TGCGCCAGCAGCTTGGCGGGGGTCGGGGCCGGGGAGCTGTTTTTT. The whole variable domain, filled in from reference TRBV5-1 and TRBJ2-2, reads KAGVTQTPRYLIKTRGQQVTLSCSPISGHRSVSWYQQTPGQGLQFLFEYFSETQRNKGNFPGRFSGRQFSNSRSEMNVSTLELGDSALYLCASSLAGVGAGELFFGEGSRLTVL.

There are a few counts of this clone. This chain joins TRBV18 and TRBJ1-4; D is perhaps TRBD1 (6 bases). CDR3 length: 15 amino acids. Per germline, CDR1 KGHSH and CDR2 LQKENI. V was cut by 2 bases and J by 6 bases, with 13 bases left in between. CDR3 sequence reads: CASSPSTGKDEKLFF. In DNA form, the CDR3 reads TGTGCCAGCTCACCATCAACAGGGAAGGATGAAAAACTGTTTTTT.

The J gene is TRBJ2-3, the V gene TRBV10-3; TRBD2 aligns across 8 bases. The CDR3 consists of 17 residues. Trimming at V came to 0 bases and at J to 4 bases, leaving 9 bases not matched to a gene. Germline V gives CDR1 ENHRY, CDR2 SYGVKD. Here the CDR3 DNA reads TGTGCCATCAGTGAGTCCGGTACGAGCGGGAGACCAGATACGCAGTATTTT. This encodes CAISESGTSGRPDTQYF.

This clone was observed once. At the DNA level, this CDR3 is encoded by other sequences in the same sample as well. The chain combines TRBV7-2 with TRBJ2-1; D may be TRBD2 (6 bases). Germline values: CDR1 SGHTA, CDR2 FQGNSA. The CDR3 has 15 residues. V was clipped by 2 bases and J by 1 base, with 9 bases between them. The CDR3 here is CASSLLGGSYNEQFF. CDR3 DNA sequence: TGTGCCAGCAGCTTACTGGGGGGTTCCTACAATGAGCAGTTCTTC. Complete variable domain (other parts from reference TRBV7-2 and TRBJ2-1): GAGVSQSPSNKVTEKGKDVELRCDPISGHTALYWYRQSLGQGLEFLIYFQGNSAPDKSGLPSDRFSAERTGGSVSTLTIQRTQQEDSAVYLCASSLLGGSYNEQFFGPGTRLTVL.

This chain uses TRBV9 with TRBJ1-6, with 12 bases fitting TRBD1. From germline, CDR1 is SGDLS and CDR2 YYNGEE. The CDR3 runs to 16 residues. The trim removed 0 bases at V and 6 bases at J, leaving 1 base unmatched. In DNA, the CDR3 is TGTGCCAGCAGCGTAGGGGACAGGGGGCCTAATTCACCCCTCCACTTT. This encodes CASSVGDRGPNSPLHF.

The CDR3 is CASSISQGSNYGYTF. In DNA, the CDR3 is TGTGCCAGCAGTATCTCACAGGGCTCCAACTATGGCTACACCTTC. The chain has TRBV27 and TRBJ1-2; D might be TRBD1 (6 bases). Trimming took off 5 bases at V and 2 bases at J, with 15 bases between the two ends. This CDR3 is built from 15 residues. Germline V CDR1 and CDR2: MNHEY, SMNVEV (reference sequence).

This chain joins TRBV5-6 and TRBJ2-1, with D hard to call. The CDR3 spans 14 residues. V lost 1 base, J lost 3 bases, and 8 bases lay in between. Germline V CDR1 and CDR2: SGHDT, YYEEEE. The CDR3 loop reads CASSLLQIYNEQFF. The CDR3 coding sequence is TGTGCCAGCAGCTTGTTACAGATCTACAATGAGCAGTTCTTC.

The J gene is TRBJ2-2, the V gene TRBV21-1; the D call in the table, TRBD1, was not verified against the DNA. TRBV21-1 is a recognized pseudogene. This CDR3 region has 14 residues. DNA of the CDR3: TGTGCCAGCAGCCACTCAGGCAGGGTTGGGGAGCTGTTTTTT. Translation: CASSHSGRVGELFF.

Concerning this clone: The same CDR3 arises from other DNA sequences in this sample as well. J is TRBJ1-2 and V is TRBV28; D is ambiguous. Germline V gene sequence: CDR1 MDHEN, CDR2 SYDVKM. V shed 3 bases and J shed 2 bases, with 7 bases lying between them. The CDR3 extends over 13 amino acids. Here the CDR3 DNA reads TGTGCCAGCAGTTTTACTGGGAACTATGGCTACACCTTC. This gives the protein CASSFTGNYGYTF.

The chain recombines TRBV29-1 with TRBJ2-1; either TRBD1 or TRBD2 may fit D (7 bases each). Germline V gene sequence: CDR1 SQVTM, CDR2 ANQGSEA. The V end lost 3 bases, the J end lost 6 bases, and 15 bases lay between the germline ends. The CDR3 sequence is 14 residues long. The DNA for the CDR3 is TGCAGCGTTGAGCAGGCAGGGGGGGCCAATGAGCAGTTCTTC. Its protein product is CSVEQAGGANEQFF.

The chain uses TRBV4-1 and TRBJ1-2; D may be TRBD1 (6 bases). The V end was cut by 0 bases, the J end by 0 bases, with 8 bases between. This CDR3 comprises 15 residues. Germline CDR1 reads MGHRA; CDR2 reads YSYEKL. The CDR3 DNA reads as TGCGCCAGCAGCCAAGATAGGACAGCTAACTATGGCTACACCTTC. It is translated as CASSQDRTANYGYTF.

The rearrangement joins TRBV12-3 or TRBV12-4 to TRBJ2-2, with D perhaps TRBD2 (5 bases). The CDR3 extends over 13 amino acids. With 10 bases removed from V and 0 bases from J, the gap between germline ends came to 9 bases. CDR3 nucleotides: TGTGCCACCACGGGGACGAACACCGGGGAGCTGTTTTTT. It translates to CATTGTNTGELFF.